This T cell receptor (beta chain) was recorded in a study of blood T cells in healthy people across ages. Germline V gives CDR1 MGHDK, CDR2 SYGVNS. This CDR3 comprises 13 residues. PCR was performed a second time for about 7 to 11 cycles using a sample-barcoded 5' primer and a J-beta primer mix. The template-switch adaptor was a 5' adaptor with 12 random nucleotides. It tagged each cDNA molecule. TCRdb called the 5' RACE reads again in MiXCR, with one record for every CDR3 protein. This sample yields around 1,500,000 distinct CDR3 sequences, of which roughly 30% are seen a single time; about 7.7% belongs to the top ten. This clonotype was recorded at least ten times. Relative to the germline gene, one junction end is altered; a read error may explain this.

This chain connects TRBV25-1 to TRBJ2-7, with unresolved D. Input material: blood. The origin of this receptor is a woman in her thirties in good health. CDR3 DNA sequence: TGTGCCAGTAGTGTGCCAGACCAACTCGAGCAGTACTTC. Protein: CASSVPDQLEQYF.